This TCR beta chain was observed in a study of blood T cell repertoires in COVID-19. As for the study in general: Material from acute and convalescent COVID-19 was sourced from the United States, Italy and Spain.

Per the original methods: Nucleated cell number was recorded as an estimate derived from reference gene primer amplification. The data were produced by immunoSEQ multiplex PCR, yet TCRdb's version contains in-frame clones alone and is incomplete. V and J calls and clone size come straight from that table; D and trimming were deduced from the DNA. This table has hundreds of thousands of clones, roughly 88% appearing once. The CDR3 runs 16 residues. Germline CDR1 reads KGHSH; CDR2 reads LQKENI. V lost 3 bases to trimming and J lost 4 bases; unmatched junction nucleotides: 3. This sequence originates from a woman in her 30s with active or convalescent COVID-19. What was sequenced was peripheral blood. The chain recombines TRBV18 with TRBJ2-3; TRBD2 matches at 14 bases. The CDR3 nucleotides read TGTGCCAGCTCACCGAAGACTAGCGGGGGGGCAGATACGCAGTATTTT. Translating gives CASSPKTSGGADTQYF.